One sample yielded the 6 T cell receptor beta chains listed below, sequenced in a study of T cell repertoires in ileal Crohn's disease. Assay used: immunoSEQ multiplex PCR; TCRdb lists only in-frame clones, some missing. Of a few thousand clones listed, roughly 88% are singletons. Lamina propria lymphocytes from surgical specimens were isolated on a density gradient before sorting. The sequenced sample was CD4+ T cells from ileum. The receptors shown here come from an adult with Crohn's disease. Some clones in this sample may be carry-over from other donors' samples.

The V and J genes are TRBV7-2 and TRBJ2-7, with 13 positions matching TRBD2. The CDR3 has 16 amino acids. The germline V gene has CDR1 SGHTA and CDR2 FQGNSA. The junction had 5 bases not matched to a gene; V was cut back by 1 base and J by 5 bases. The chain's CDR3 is CASSLGTSGSGNEQYF. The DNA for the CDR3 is TGTGCCAGCAGCTTAGGGACTAGCGGGAGCGGGAACGAGCAGTACTTC.

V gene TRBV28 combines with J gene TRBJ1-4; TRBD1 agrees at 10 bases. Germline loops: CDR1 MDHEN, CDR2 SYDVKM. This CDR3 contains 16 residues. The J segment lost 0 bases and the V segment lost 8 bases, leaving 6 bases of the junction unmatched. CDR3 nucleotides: TGTGCCAGCCATGACAGGGGGCGTCCAACTAATGAAAAACTGTTTTTT. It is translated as CASHDRGRPTNEKLFF.

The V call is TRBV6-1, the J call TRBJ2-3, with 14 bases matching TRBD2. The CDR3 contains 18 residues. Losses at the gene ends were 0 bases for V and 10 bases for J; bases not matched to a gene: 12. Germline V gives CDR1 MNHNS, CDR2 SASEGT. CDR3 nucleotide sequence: TGTGCCAGCAGTGAAGCCCCGACTAGCGGGAGGGCCAGTATTCCGCAGTATTTT. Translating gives CASSEAPTSGRASIPQYF.

CDR3 residues: CASRQGYYEQYF. DNA for the CDR3: TGTGCCAGCAGACAGGGGTACTACGAGCAGTACTTC. The chain uses TRBV6-5 and TRBJ2-7; 7 nucleotides line up with TRBD1. The trim removed 6 bases at V and 3 bases at J, leaving 2 bases unmatched. The CDR3 consists of 12 residues. Germline-derived CDR1 and CDR2 are MNHEY and SVGAGI.

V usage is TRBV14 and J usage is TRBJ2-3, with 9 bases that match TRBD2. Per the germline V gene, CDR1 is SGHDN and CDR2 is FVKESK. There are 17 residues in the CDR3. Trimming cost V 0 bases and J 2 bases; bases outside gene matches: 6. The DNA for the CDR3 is TGTGCCAGCAGCCAAGAAGTGCTAGCGGGATTCACAGATACGCAGTATTTT. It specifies CASSQEVLAGFTDTQYF.

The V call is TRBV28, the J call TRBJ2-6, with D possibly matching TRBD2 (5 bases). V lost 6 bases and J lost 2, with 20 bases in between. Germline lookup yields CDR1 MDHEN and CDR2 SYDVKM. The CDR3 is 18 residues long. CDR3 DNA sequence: TGTGCCAGCAGACCCCACCCTCTTTGGGGAGCTGGGGCCAACGTCCTGACTTTC. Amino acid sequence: CASRPHPLWGAGANVLTF.